The present entry profiles one TCR beta chain with its context. The antigen is unknown. A second PCR, run for about 7 to 12 cycles, used a sample-barcoded 5' primer plus a J-beta primer mix. Through a template-switch adaptor with 12 random nucleotides, each cDNA molecule received a tag. Via MiXCR, TCRdb re-called the 5' RACE reads, giving one row per CDR3 protein. The data contain roughly 1,500,000 distinct CDR3 sequences, approximately 38% of them singletons. Individuals who donated were healthy Caucasians from Russia aged about 6 to 95. Trimming cost V 0 bases and J 5 bases; bases outside gene matches: 8. The CDR3 totals 16 residues. Looked up from germline, CDR1 is SGHRS and CDR2 is YFSETQ. The sample belongs to a study of blood T cells in healthy people across ages. Study-wide points: Unsorted PBMC material precluded a definitive naive versus antigen-experienced comparison. Higher diversity, along with more naive CD4+ cells, distinguished long-lived donors from aged donors.

The rearrangement links TRBV5-1 to TRBJ2-5; 9 nucleotides align to TRBD2. This receptor was obtained from a woman in her late teens or twenties in good health. The source material was blood. CDR3 DNA: TGCGCCAGCAGCTTGGGACTAGCGGTTGGGGTGGAGACCCAGTACTTC. Its translation: CASSLGLAVGVETQYF.